What follows describes a single TCR beta chain. This same CDR3 is encoded by further DNA sequences in the sample. Only in-frame clones appear in the TCRdb table, and some are missing; sequencing was by immunoSEQ multiplex PCR. The repertoire holds about 160,000 clones, with roughly 95% as singletons. The CDR3 length is 11 residues. Germline-derived CDR1 and CDR2 are GTSNPN and SVGIG (reference sequence). Between the trimmed V and J ends, which lost 0 bases and 4 bases, there was a span of 3 bases. The data derive from a study of control samples from healthy donors and cancer patients. V and J are TRBV30 and TRBJ2-5, with no clear D. Sequenced: blood. This TCR was sampled from a woman aged 25 to 39 in good health. This CDR3 is CAWSVRETQYF. For the CDR3, the DNA is TGTGCCTGGAGTGTAAGAGAGACCCAGTACTTC. Complete variable domain (other parts from reference TRBV30 and TRBJ2-5): SQTIHQWPATLVQPVGSPLSLECTVEGTSNPNLYWYRQAAGRGLQLLFYSVGIGQISSEVPQNLSASRPQDRQFILSSKKLLLSDSGFYLCAWSVRETQYFGPGTRLLVL.